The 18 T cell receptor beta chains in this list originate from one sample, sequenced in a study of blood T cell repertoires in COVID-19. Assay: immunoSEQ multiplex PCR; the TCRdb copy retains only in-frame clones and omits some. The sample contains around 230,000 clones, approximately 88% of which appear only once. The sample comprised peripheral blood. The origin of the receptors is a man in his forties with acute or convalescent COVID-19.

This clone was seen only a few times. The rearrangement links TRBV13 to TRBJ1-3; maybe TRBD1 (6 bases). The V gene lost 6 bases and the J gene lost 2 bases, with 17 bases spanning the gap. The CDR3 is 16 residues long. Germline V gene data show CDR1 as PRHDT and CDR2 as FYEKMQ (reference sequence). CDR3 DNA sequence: TGTGCCAGCAGTCCCTCGGGGGGCTTGGCTGGAAACACCATATATTTT. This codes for CASSPSGGLAGNTIYF. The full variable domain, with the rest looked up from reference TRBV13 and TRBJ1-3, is AAGVIQSPRHLIKEKRETATLKCYPIPRHDTVYWYQQGPGQDPQFLISFYEKMQSDKGSIPDRFSAQQFSDYHSELNMSSLELGDSALYFCASSPSGGLAGNTIYFGEGSWLTVV.

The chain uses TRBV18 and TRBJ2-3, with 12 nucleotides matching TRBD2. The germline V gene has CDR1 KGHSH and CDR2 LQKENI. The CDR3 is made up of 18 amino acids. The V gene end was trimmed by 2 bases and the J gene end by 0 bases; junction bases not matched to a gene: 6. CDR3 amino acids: CASSPIATSGRSTDTQYF. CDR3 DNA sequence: TGTGCCAGCTCACCAATCGCAACTAGCGGGAGGAGCACAGATACGCAGTATTTT.

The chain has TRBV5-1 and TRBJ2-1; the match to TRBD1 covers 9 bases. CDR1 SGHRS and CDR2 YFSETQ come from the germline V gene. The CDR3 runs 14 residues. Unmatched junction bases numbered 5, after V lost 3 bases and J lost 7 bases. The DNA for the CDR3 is TGCGCCAGCAGCTCCACCGGGACAGGGAATGAGCAGTTCTTC. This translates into CASSSTGTGNEQFF.

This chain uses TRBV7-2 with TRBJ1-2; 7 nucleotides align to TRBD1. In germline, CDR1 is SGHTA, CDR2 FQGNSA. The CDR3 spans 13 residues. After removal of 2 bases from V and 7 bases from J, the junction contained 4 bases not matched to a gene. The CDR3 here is CASSLRDRSGYTF. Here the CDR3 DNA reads TGTGCCAGCAGCTTAAGGGACAGAAGTGGCTACACCTTC.

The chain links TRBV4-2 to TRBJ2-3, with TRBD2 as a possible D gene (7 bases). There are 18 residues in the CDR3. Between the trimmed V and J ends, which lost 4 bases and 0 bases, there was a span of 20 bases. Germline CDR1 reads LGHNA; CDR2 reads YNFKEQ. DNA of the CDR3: TGTGCCAGCAGCCTAGAGGGAGAGGGGGGGCCAAGCACAGATACGCAGTATTTT. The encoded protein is CASSLEGEGGPSTDTQYF.

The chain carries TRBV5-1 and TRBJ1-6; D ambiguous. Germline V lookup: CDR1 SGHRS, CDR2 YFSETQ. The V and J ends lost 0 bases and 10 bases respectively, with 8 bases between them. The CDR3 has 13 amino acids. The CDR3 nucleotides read TGCGCCAGCAGCTTGGAAAGCGAGTCACCCCTCCACTTT. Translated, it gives CASSLESESPLHF.

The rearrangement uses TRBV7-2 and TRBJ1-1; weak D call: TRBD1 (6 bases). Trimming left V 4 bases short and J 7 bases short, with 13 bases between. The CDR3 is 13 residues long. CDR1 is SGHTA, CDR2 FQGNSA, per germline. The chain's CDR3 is CASSSNRAGEAFF. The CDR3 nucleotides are TGTGCCAGCAGCTCAAACAGGGCCGGTGAAGCTTTCTTT.

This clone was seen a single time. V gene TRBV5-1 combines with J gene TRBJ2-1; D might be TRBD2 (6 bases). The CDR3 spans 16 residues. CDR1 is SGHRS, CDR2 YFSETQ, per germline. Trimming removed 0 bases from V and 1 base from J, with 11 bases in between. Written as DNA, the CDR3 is TGCGCCAGCAGCTTGGGATCCAGCGGGTCCTACAATGAGCAGTTCTTC. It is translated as CASSLGSSGSYNEQFF.

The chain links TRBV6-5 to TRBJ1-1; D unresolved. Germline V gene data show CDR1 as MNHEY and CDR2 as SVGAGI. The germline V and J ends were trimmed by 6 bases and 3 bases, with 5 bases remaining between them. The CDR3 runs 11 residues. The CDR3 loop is CASRSDTEAFF. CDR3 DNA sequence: TGTGCCAGCAGATCGGACACTGAAGCTTTCTTT.

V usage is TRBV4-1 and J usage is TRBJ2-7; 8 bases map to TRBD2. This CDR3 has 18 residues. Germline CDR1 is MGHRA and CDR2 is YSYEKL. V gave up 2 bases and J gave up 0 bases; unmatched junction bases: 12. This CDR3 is CASSQSTETSGASYEQYF. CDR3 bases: TGCGCCAGCAGCCAATCTACCGAAACTAGCGGAGCCTCCTACGAGCAGTACTTC.

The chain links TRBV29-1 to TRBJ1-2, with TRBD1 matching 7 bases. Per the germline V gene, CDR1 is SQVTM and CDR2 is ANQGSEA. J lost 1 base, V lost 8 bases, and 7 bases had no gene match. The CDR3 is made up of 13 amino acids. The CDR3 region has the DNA TGCAGCATGAAAGGGACAGATAACTATGGCTACACCTTC. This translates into CSMKGTDNYGYTF.

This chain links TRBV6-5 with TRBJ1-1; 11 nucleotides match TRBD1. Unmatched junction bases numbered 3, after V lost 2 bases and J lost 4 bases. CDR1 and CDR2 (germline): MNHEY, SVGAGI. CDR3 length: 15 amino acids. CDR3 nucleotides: TGTGCCAGCAGTTACGCCGGGACAGGGGGCACTGAAGCTTTCTTT. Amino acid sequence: CASSYAGTGGTEAFF.

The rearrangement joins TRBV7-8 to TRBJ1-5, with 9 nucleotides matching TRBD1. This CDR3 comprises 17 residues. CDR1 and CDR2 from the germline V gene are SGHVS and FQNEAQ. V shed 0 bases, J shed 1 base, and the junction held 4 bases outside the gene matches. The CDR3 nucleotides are TGTGCCAGCAGCTTAGCGTTCGGACAGGGGAGCAATCAGCCCCAGCATTTT. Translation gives CASSLAFGQGSNQPQHF.

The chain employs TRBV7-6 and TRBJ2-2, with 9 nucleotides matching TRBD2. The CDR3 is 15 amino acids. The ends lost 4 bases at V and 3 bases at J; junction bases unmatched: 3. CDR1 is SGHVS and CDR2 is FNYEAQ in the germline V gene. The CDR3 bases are TGTGCCAGCAGCTCGCGACTAGCGGACACCGGGGAGCTGTTTTTT. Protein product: CASSSRLADTGELFF.

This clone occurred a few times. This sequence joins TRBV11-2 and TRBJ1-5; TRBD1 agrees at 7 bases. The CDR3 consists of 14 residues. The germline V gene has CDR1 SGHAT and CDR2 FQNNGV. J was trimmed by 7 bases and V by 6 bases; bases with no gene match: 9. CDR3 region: CASSEQGFGQPQHF. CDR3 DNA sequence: TGTGCCAGCAGTGAACAGGGGTTTGGCCAGCCCCAGCATTTT. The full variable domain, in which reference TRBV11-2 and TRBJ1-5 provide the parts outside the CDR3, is EAGVAQSPRYKIIEKRQSVAFWCNPISGHATLYWYQQILGQGPKLLIQFQNNGVVDDSQLPKDRFSAERLKGVDSTLKIQPAKLEDSAVYLCASSEQGFGQPQHFGDGTRLSIL.

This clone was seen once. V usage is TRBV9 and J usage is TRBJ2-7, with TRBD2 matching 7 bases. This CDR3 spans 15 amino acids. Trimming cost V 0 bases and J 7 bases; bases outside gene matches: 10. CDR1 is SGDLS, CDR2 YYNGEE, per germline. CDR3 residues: CASSVGPTGEGEQYF. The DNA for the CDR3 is TGTGCCAGCAGCGTAGGTCCGACCGGGGAGGGGGAGCAGTACTTC. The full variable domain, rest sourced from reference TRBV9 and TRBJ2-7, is DSGVTQTPKHLITATGQRVTLRCSPRSGDLSVYWYQQSLDQGLQFLIQYYNGEERAKGNILERFSAQQFPDLHSELNLSSLELGDSALYFCASSVGPTGEGEQYFGPGTRLTVT.

In DNA, the CDR3 is TGTGCCAGCAGCCAAGGAGTGGGCAGAGACTATGGCTACACCTTC. Translating gives CASSQGVGRDYGYTF. The genes are TRBV4-2 and TRBJ1-2; no definite D call. The germline gives CDR1 LGHNA, CDR2 YNFKEQ. V gave up 1 base and J gave up 3 bases, with 12 bases separating them. CDR3 length: 15 amino acids.

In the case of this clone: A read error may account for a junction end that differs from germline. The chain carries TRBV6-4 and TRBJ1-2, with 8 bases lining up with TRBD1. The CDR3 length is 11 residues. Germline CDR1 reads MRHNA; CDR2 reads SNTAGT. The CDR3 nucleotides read TGCCAGACAGGGGCAATCTATGGCTACACCTTC. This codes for CQTGAIYGYTF.